The next 3 T cell receptor beta chains were all read from a single sample in a study of blood T cell repertoires in COVID-19. Method: immunoSEQ multiplex PCR; TCRdb's copy keeps in-frame clones and lacks some. The data contain tens of thousands of clones, 80% to 90% of them singletons. The sequencing sample was made of peripheral blood. Every receptor here comes from an older woman with COVID-19, enrolled during active disease.

CDR3 bases: TGTGCCAGCAGTTCGGCGGGGGGGAGGGGAGAAAAACTGTTTTTT. This codes for CASSSAGGRGEKLFF. The chain couples TRBV6-5 to TRBJ1-4; tentative D call: TRBD1 (5 bases). There are 15 residues in the CDR3. With 4 bases removed from V and 8 bases from J, the gap between germline ends came to 17 bases. Looked up from germline, CDR1 is MNHEY and CDR2 is SVGAGI.

A few counts support this clone. The chain recombines TRBV4-1 with TRBJ1-4, with 7 positions matching TRBD1. Unmatched junction bases numbered 4, after V lost 4 bases and J lost 5 bases. The CDR3 loop spans 14 amino acids. Germline V gene sequence: CDR1 MGHRA, CDR2 YSYEKL. The CDR3 spells CASSLSTGNEKLFF. CDR3 sequence (DNA): TGCGCCAGCAGCCTATCGACAGGGAATGAAAAACTGTTTTTT.

The chain uses TRBV6-1 and TRBJ2-4; D perhaps matches TRBD1 (5 bases). The germline V gene has CDR1 MNHNS and CDR2 SASEGT. V gave up 3 bases and J gave up 7 bases, with 10 bases separating them. The CDR3 spans 13 residues. CDR3 in DNA: TGTGCCAGCAGTGACAGGGTTACGAACATTCAGTACTTC. Residues: CASSDRVTNIQYF.